This TCR beta chain is from a study of identical twins. Findings of the study overall: Within twin pairs, the out-of-frame alpha sequences they shared showed excess low generation probability. Possibly, invariant MAIT and iNKT cells partly confounded zero-insertion analyses.

Carrying unique molecular identifiers, the cDNA also gained a universal primer site through template switching. TCRdb used MiXCR to reprocess the 5' RACE reads, holding one entry per CDR3 protein. The sample lists more than 600,000 distinct CDR3 sequences, around a sixth occurring once. CDR3 length: 15 residues. V was pared by 0 bases and J by 2 bases, with 3 bases of the junction left unmatched. The germline V gene has CDR1 SGHRS and CDR2 YFSETQ. This clonotype was counted between two and nine times. The antigen is unknown. These data are also associated with another study on T cells expressing NK-cell markers. Per that paper: Of the CD8+ T cell pool in roughly six donors, roughly 1.0-7.5% was accounted for by dominant NKG2C+ clonotypes.

The receptor's source is a young woman in good health. Sequenced sample: PBMCs. The chain joins TRBV5-1 to TRBJ2-3; 7 bases line up with TRBD1. The CDR3: CASSLEGQPTDTQYF. The CDR3 nucleotides read TGCGCCAGCAGCTTGGAGGGACAGCCCACAGATACGCAGTATTTT.